A single sample gave rise to the 22 T cell receptor beta chains below, sequenced in a study of cytomegalovirus exposure and HLA in healthy donors (dated by TCRdb to about 2017). The library was generated by the immunoSEQ multiplex PCR assay. For the multiplex PCR, a mixture combining 60 forward primers for TCR Vbeta segments and 13 reverse primers for TCR Jbeta segments was used. TCRdb took over this immuneACCESS table, retaining in-frame rearrangements with V and J assigned. Such tables are incomplete; in checked studies, under half of the missing clones stem from an unresolved V gene, and the remainder is unexplained. The sample table shows about 190,000 clones, and approximately 80% are seen once. 1.5% to 2% of the sample is in the top ten clones. Sequenced material: PBMCs. The origin of the receptors is a woman in her twenties or thirties in good health and CMV-seronegative.

The V gene is TRBV5-1, the J gene TRBJ2-1; 8 bases are shared with TRBD2. The CDR3 is 16 residues long. V trimming: 0 bases; J trimming: 5 bases; junction bases outside the gene matches: 7. In germline, CDR1 is SGHRS, CDR2 YFSETQ. The DNA for the CDR3 is TGCGCCAGCAGCTTGGTCGGGGGGGCAGGTAACAATGAGCAGTTCTTC. Encoded protein: CASSLVGGAGNNEQFF.

The rearrangement joins TRBV4-2 to TRBJ1-2; 7 bases map to TRBD1. Unmatched junction bases numbered 1, after V lost 1 base and J lost 2 bases. CDR3 length: 14 amino acids. Germline values: CDR1 LGHNA, CDR2 YNFKEQ. CDR3 region: CASSQAGGNYGYTF. As DNA, the CDR3 is TGTGCCAGCAGCCAAGCAGGGGGGAACTATGGCTACACCTTC.

The gene calls are TRBV2 and TRBJ1-5, with 7 positions matching TRBD1. Trimming cost V 6 bases and J 7 bases; bases outside gene matches: 6. Germline values: CDR1 SNHLY, CDR2 FYNNEI. This CDR3 is 13 amino acids long. In DNA form, the CDR3 reads TGTGCCAGCAGGCCGGGACAGCAGCAGCCCCAGCATTTT. Translating it yields CASRPGQQQPQHF.

In this sample, this clone turned up a few times. The rearrangement uses TRBV19 and TRBJ2-7; 7 bases match TRBD2. V shed 1 base and J 6 bases; nucleotides not matched to a gene: 3. The CDR3 runs to 13 residues. The V gene's germline CDR1 is LNHDA and CDR2 SQIVND (reference sequence). DNA of the CDR3: TGTGCCAGTAGTATAGGACTAGCTGCCGAGCAGTACTTC. Protein: CASSIGLAAEQYF.

The chain carries TRBV9 and TRBJ2-1; D call uncertain. Germline V lookup: CDR1 SGDLS, CDR2 YYNGEE. V lost 4 bases and J 0 bases, leaving 11 bases between the germline ends. The CDR3 is 15 residues long. CDR3 region: CASSPDSPSYNEQFF. CDR3 in DNA: TGTGCCAGCAGCCCCGACTCCCCCTCCTACAATGAGCAGTTCTTC. The full variable domain, in which reference TRBV9 and TRBJ2-1 provide the parts outside the CDR3, is DSGVTQTPKHLITATGQRVTLRCSPRSGDLSVYWYQQSLDQGLQFLIQYYNGEERAKGNILERFSAQQFPDLHSELNLSSLELGDSALYFCASSPDSPSYNEQFFGPGTRLTVL.

The V gene is TRBV19, the J gene TRBJ2-7; maybe TRBD2 (6 bases). The CDR3 spans 14 residues. CDR1 is LNHDA and CDR2 is SQIVND in the germline V gene (reference sequence). V gave up 1 base and J gave up 2 bases, with 9 bases separating them. CDR3 protein: CASSIGLDPYEQYF. Here the CDR3 DNA reads TGTGCCAGTAGTATAGGACTAGACCCCTACGAGCAGTACTTC.

This clone was observed a few times. The identical CDR3 is also encoded by other nucleotide sequences in the sample. The gene calls are TRBV27 and TRBJ2-7; 9 positions agree with TRBD1. This CDR3 comprises 14 residues. The trim removed 3 bases at V and 3 bases at J, leaving 3 bases unmatched. Germline CDR1 reads MNHEY; CDR2 reads SMNVEV (reference sequence). CDR3 in amino acids: CASSFGQGSYEQYF. CDR3 DNA sequence: TGTGCCAGCAGTTTCGGACAGGGGAGCTACGAGCAGTACTTC.

The CDR3 DNA follows: TGCGCCAGCAGCAAAAACAGGGGCGGCGGCCCTGAAGCTTTCTTT. Translated: CASSKNRGGGPEAFF. The rearrangement joins TRBV5-1 to TRBJ1-1; 7 bases map to TRBD1. The CDR3 covers 15 residues. CDR1 is SGHRS, CDR2 YFSETQ, per germline. V lost 4 bases, J lost 6 bases, and 12 bases stayed unmatched.

The V call is TRBV7-2, the J call TRBJ2-7; 10 bases agree with TRBD1. Per the germline V gene, CDR1 is SGHTA and CDR2 is FQGNSA. The CDR3 spans 15 residues. The trim removed 1 base at V and 3 bases at J, leaving 3 bases unmatched. CDR3 sequence (DNA): TGTGCCAGCAGCTTAGATGGGACAGGGGTCTACGAGCAGTACTTC. Translated: CASSLDGTGVYEQYF.

The V call is TRBV19, the J call TRBJ2-7; 12 bases match TRBD2. The CDR3 spans 16 residues. Germline V gene sequence: CDR1 LNHDA, CDR2 SQIVND (reference sequence). The junction had 6 bases not matched to a gene; V was cut back by 4 bases and J by 2 bases. CDR3 in DNA: TGTGCCAGTAGTACTGGACTAGCGGGGAACCCCTACGAGCAGTACTTC. It encodes CASSTGLAGNPYEQYF.

V and J are TRBV11-2 and TRBJ1-3, with D unclear. The CDR3 contains 15 residues. The germline CDR1 and CDR2 sequences are SGHAT and FQNNGV. Trimming took 2 bases from V and 4 from J, leaving 12 bases between them. CDR3 sequence reads: CASSLTQMAGNTIYF. The DNA for the CDR3 is TGTGCCAGCAGCTTAACACAGATGGCAGGAAACACCATATATTTT.

This chain links TRBV9 with TRBJ1-2; D remains ambiguous. Between the trimmed V and J ends, which lost 0 bases and 5 bases, there was a span of 8 bases. CDR1 is SGDLS, CDR2 YYNGEE, per germline. This CDR3 spans 13 amino acids. The CDR3 coding sequence is TGTGCCAGCAGCGTAGAACAGTTATATGGCTACACCTTC. Residues: CASSVEQLYGYTF.

DNA for the CDR3: TGTGCCAGCAGTGAAATCCGGGATCACATCGGGGAGACCCAGTACTTC. The encoded protein is CASSEIRDHIGETQYF. The chain links TRBV2 to TRBJ2-5; weak D call: TRBD2 (5 bases). V lost 2 bases to trimming and J lost 5 bases, with 18 bases between them. CDR3 length: 16 amino acids. Germline CDR1 reads SNHLY; CDR2 reads FYNNEI.

This rearrangement joins TRBV28 to TRBJ1-2, with D possibly TRBD1 on 6 matching bases. Between the trimmed V and J ends, which lost 7 bases and 4 bases, there was a span of 16 bases. Germline loops: CDR1 MDHEN, CDR2 SYDVKM. CDR3 length equals 14 residues. The CDR3 protein is CASNFGGRSYGYTF. CDR3 in DNA: TGTGCCAGCAACTTCGGGGGGCGCAGCTATGGCTACACCTTC.

For the CDR3, the DNA is TGTGCCAGTAACCGGGGGGGCGGTGGGGAGCTGTTTTTT. It translates to CASNRGGGGELFF. This chain joins TRBV19 and TRBJ2-2, with 8 nucleotides matching TRBD2. The CDR3 contains 13 residues. Trimming cost V 7 bases and J 8 bases; bases outside gene matches: 6. The germline gives CDR1 LNHDA, CDR2 SQIVND (reference sequence). Combining the CDR3 with reference TRBV19 and TRBJ2-2 gives the whole variable domain DGGITQSPKYLFRKEGQNVTLSCEQNLNHDAMYWYRQDPGQGLRLIYYSQIVNDFQKGDIAEGYSVSREKKESFPLTVTSAQKNPTAFYLCASNRGGGGELFFGEGSRLTVL.

The gene calls are TRBV27 and TRBJ1-4; 7 positions agree with TRBD1. The CDR3 has 14 residues. V trimming: 6 bases; J trimming: 4 bases; junction bases outside the gene matches: 5. From germline, CDR1 is MNHEY and CDR2 SMNVEV (reference sequence). The CDR3: CASRLQGNNEKLFF. CDR3 DNA: TGTGCCAGCAGATTACAGGGGAATAATGAAAAACTGTTTTTT.

The chain employs TRBV30 and TRBJ2-1; a weak D match, TRBD2 (5 bases). From germline, CDR1 is GTSNPN and CDR2 SVGIG (reference sequence). The CDR3 contains 15 residues. Trimming took off 5 bases at V and 6 bases at J, with 20 bases between the two ends. CDR3 in amino acids: CAWAVWEGGPNEQFF. The CDR3 DNA follows: TGTGCCTGGGCTGTTTGGGAAGGAGGCCCCAATGAGCAGTTCTTC.

The rearrangement uses TRBV27 and TRBJ1-3; 7 bases agree with TRBD1. The J segment lost 4 bases and the V segment lost 5 bases, leaving 8 bases of the junction unmatched. Germline-derived CDR1 and CDR2 are MNHEY and SMNVEV (reference sequence). The CDR3 has 15 amino acids. CDR3 sequence: CASSPGQARGNTIYF. CDR3 coding DNA: TGTGCCAGCAGTCCAGGACAGGCACGGGGAAACACCATATATTTT.

This chain uses TRBV18 with TRBJ2-7; 7 bases align to TRBD1. CDR3 size: 16 residues. After removal of 3 bases from V and 0 bases from J, the junction contained 8 bases not matched to a gene. From germline, CDR1 is KGHSH and CDR2 LQKENI. The CDR3 nucleotides read TGTGCCAGCTCACCTCTCGGGACAGCAGGCTCCTACGAGCAGTACTTC. This sequence encodes CASSPLGTAGSYEQYF.

A single count supports this clone. The rearrangement joins TRBV19 to TRBJ2-3, with 7 bases that match TRBD2. V shed 3 bases, J shed 1 base, and the junction held 4 bases outside the gene matches. CDR1 is LNHDA and CDR2 is SQIVND in the germline V gene (reference sequence). The CDR3 has 15 residues. The CDR3: CASSIEGRGTDTQYF. Written as DNA, the CDR3 is TGTGCCAGTAGTATCGAGGGGAGGGGCACAGATACGCAGTATTTT.

This sequence joins TRBV30 and TRBJ1-2; D might be TRBD1 (6 bases). The V and J ends lost 0 bases and 8 bases respectively, with 13 bases between them. Germline CDR1 and CDR2: GTSNPN and SVGIG (reference sequence). This CDR3 comprises 13 residues. DNA of the CDR3: TGTGCCTGGAGTGTAGCAGGGGTTCAGGGCTACACCTTC. Translation gives CAWSVAGVQGYTF. Based on the CDR3 plus reference TRBV30 and TRBJ1-2, the full variable domain is SQTIHQWPATLVQPVGSPLSLECTVEGTSNPNLYWYRQAAGRGLQLLFYSVGIGQISSEVPQNLSASRPQDRQFILSSKKLLLSDSGFYLCAWSVAGVQGYTFGSGTRLTVV.

This clone was observed a few times. The chain joins TRBV28 to TRBJ1-4; D may be TRBD1 (6 bases). Trimming shortened V by 5 bases and J by 5 bases, and 15 bases separated the two germline ends. This CDR3 region has 15 residues. Per the germline V gene, CDR1 is MDHEN and CDR2 is SYDVKM. Written as DNA, the CDR3 is TGTGCCAGCAGTGCCACAGGGTTGGAAAATGAAAAACTGTTTTTT. Amino acid sequence: CASSATGLENEKLFF.